These 10 T cell receptor beta chains were all obtained from the same sample, sequenced in a study of OX40 agonist ivuxolimab in advanced cancers. Measured with immunoSEQ multiplex PCR; TCRdb has only the in-frame clones, and not every one. The sample carries roughly 64,000 clones, under 95% recorded once. The sequences come from CD4+ or CD8+ T cells sorted from blood, collected in a trial of the OX40 agonist ivuxolimab. These receptor sequences come from an adult with an advanced solid tumor such as melanoma, head and neck, liver or kidney cancer.

This chain connects TRBV5-1 to TRBJ1-2, with D perhaps TRBD1 (6 bases). The V end was cut by 4 bases, the J end by 2 bases, with 9 bases between. The CDR3 has 13 residues. The germline gives CDR1 SGHRS, CDR2 YFSETQ. The CDR3 bases are TGCGCCAGCAGCCCTACAGGGAACTATGGCTACACCTTC. Its translation is CASSPTGNYGYTF.

The chain has TRBV18 and TRBJ2-1, with 9 positions matching TRBD2. The CDR3 covers 14 residues. V lost 4 bases to trimming and J lost 8 bases; unmatched junction nucleotides: 6. Germline V CDR1 and CDR2: KGHSH, LQKENI. The CDR3 nucleotides read TGTGCCAGCTCACTTAGCGGGAGTCGGGATGAGCAGTTCTTC. This encodes CASSLSGSRDEQFF.

This chain connects TRBV5-1 to TRBJ2-1; D remains unclear. Trimming pared 2 bases from V and 3 bases from J, leaving 12 bases between. The CDR3 contains 15 residues. Germline V lookup: CDR1 SGHRS, CDR2 YFSETQ. CDR3 sequence (DNA): TGCGCCAGCAGCTTCTCCCCAGAACTCTACAATGAGCAGTTCTTC. Residues: CASSFSPELYNEQFF.

The chain links TRBV6-6 to TRBJ1-5; 7 nucleotides match TRBD1. The V gene's germline CDR1 is MNHNY and CDR2 SVGAGI (reference sequence). The CDR3 loop spans 15 amino acids. V lost 7 bases to trimming and J lost 0 bases; unmatched junction nucleotides: 6. The chain's CDR3 is CASTSRGTSNQPQHF. The CDR3 bases are TGTGCCAGCACCTCCAGGGGGACTAGCAATCAGCCCCAGCATTTT.

Concerning this clone itself: At one of its ends the junction is not consistent with the germline gene, which may arise from a read error. The CDR3 DNA reads as TGTGCCAGTAAGGCCTTTAGCGGGGGGAACGCCGGGGAGCTGTTTTTT. Protein: CASKAFSGGNAGELFF. The chain links TRBV19 to TRBJ2-2, with TRBD2 identical over 10 bases. The CDR3 is 16 amino acids. Germline V gene sequence: CDR1 LNHDA, CDR2 SQIVND (reference sequence).

The CDR3, as DNA: TGTGCCAGCAGCATAGCGGGAGGGCCGGGGGAGCAGTACTTC. This codes for CASSIAGGPGEQYF. The V call is TRBV6-5, the J call TRBJ2-7; 11 bases agree with TRBD2. The CDR3 loop spans 14 amino acids. V trimming: 6 bases; J trimming: 7 bases; junction bases outside the gene matches: 8. Germline V CDR1 and CDR2: MNHEY, SVGAGI.

The CDR3 loop reads CASSPSRDSTYEQYF. Here the CDR3 DNA reads TGTGCCAGCTCACCGTCCCGGGACAGTACCTACGAGCAGTACTTC. The gene calls are TRBV18 and TRBJ2-7; the match to TRBD1 covers 7 bases. Looked up from germline, CDR1 is KGHSH and CDR2 is LQKENI. V lost 3 bases and J lost 2; bases outside the gene matches: 7. CDR3 size: 15 residues. Drawing the rest from reference TRBV18 and TRBJ2-7, the complete variable domain is NAGVMQNPRHLVRRRGQEARLRCSPMKGHSHVYWYRQLPEEGLKFMVYLQKENIIDESGMPKERFSAEFPKEGPSILRIQQVVRGDSAAYFCASSPSRDSTYEQYFGPGTRLTVT.

The chain joins TRBV7-6 to TRBJ2-3, with 8 positions matching TRBD2. V trimming: 3 bases; J trimming: 3 bases; junction bases outside the gene matches: 5. This CDR3 has 15 residues. Per the germline V gene, CDR1 is SGHVS and CDR2 is FNYEAQ. Here the CDR3 reads CASSLSGSETDTQYF. The CDR3 DNA is TGTGCCAGCAGCTTGAGCGGGAGTGAGACAGATACGCAGTATTTT.

V is TRBV7-9 and J is TRBJ1-1; D is uncertain. V lost 5 bases to trimming and J lost 6 bases, with 16 bases between them. Germline CDR1 and CDR2: SEHNR and FQNEAQ (reference sequence). CDR3 length: 14 amino acids. CDR3 sequence (DNA): TGTGCCAGCAGCCAGACGGACGGGAGCGCTGAAGCTTTCTTT. Translating gives CASSQTDGSAEAFF. The variable domain in full, with the rest retrieved from reference TRBV7-9 and TRBJ1-1, is DTGVSQNPRHKITKRGQNVTFRCDPISEHNRLYWYRQTLGQGPEFLTYFQNEAQLEKSRLLSDRFSAERPKGSFSTLEIQRTEQGDSAMYLCASSQTDGSAEAFFGQGTRLTVV.

The chain couples TRBV5-4 to TRBJ1-1, with 8 bases fitting TRBD1. Trimming took 3 bases from V and 4 from J; bases not matched to a gene: 5. CDR1 SGHNT and CDR2 YYREEE come from the germline V gene (reference sequence). The CDR3 length is 14 residues. The CDR3 reads CASSSGGLGTEAFF. Here the CDR3 DNA reads TGTGCCAGCAGCTCAGGGGGCCTCGGCACTGAAGCTTTCTTT.